The 18 T cell receptor beta chains given below trace back to one sample, sequenced in a study of PD-1 blockade in classical Hodgkin lymphoma (dated by TCRdb to 2020 to 2022). Per the publication, the time point label means: cycle 1 day 1 (C1D1), immediately before nivolumab initiation. All trial patients had relapsed after autologous stem cell transplantation, with cohorts A, B and C differing in prior brentuximab vedotin exposure. Libraries were built with the immunoSEQ multiplex PCR assay. As stored in TCRdb, this immuneACCESS dataset retains in-frame rearrangements with V and J assigned. A fraction of the clones does not appear; measured against another copy, unresolved V genes explain less than half of the discrepancy, and the remainder lacks a known reason. The sample table contains fewer than 100,000 clones; only one count was recorded for more than 90% of them. Clones ranked in the top ten supply 2.8% of the sample.

Sequenced here: peripheral blood mononuclear cells (PBMCs), sampled at baseline. These TCRs come from a human donor with classical Hodgkin lymphoma.

The J gene is TRBJ2-7, the V gene TRBV9; 8 bases match TRBD1. The length of the CDR3 is 14 residues. Germline values: CDR1 SGDLS, CDR2 YYNGEE. J gave up 4 bases and V 4 bases, and 7 bases lay outside the gene matches. CDR3 coding DNA: TGTGCCAGCAGCTCCGGGACAGGTCTATACGAGCAGTACTTC. Its protein is CASSSGTGLYEQYF.

This chain uses TRBV5-1 with TRBJ1-1; TRBD1 might be the D (5 bases). This CDR3 region has 13 residues. V was shortened by 1 base and J by 1 base, with 5 bases between the two germline ends. Germline V gives CDR1 SGHRS, CDR2 YFSETQ. The CDR3 spells CASSLQGNTEAFF. As DNA, the CDR3 is TGCGCCAGCAGCTTGCAGGGGAACACTGAAGCTTTCTTT.

This clone appeared a few times. This rearrangement joins TRBV18 to TRBJ1-2; TRBD1 is a possible D gene (5 bases). The CDR3 covers 15 residues. V shed 3 bases and J shed 6 bases, with 17 bases lying between them. CDR1 is KGHSH, CDR2 LQKENI, per germline. DNA for the CDR3: TGTGCCAGCTCACCGGGGGTGGGGCGCCTCGATGGCTACACCTTC. Its translation: CASSPGVGRLDGYTF.

The genes are TRBV4-2 and TRBJ1-5; 10 positions match TRBD1. This CDR3 region has 14 residues. Germline assignment: CDR1 LGHNA and CDR2 YNFKEQ. The V gene end was trimmed by 1 base and the J gene end by 6 bases; junction bases not matched to a gene: 0. The CDR3 sequence is CASSQGTGGQPQHF. The CDR3 nucleotides are TGTGCCAGCAGCCAAGGGACAGGGGGTCAGCCCCAGCATTTT.

This rearrangement joins TRBV5-4 to TRBJ2-7; TRBD2 might be the D (6 bases). This CDR3 is built from 16 residues. Germline loops: CDR1 SGHNT, CDR2 YYREEE (reference sequence). Trimming removed 4 bases at V and 3 bases at J, with 20 bases between. The chain's CDR3 is CASSQDPASVLYEQYF. In DNA form, the CDR3 reads TGTGCCAGCAGCCAAGACCCGGCTAGCGTCCTCTACGAGCAGTACTTC.

V is TRBV5-1 and J is TRBJ1-5; a possible D gene is TRBD1 (6 bases). Trimming left V 4 bases short and J 3 bases short, with 26 bases between. Germline V lookup: CDR1 SGHRS, CDR2 YFSETQ. This CDR3 is built from 19 residues. CDR3 in amino acids: CASSPNIFKTGTINQPQHF. The CDR3 nucleotides are TGCGCCAGCAGCCCAAATATTTTTAAGACAGGTACTATCAATCAGCCCCAGCATTTT.

This clone was detected a few times. V is TRBV5-1 and J is TRBJ1-5; possible D gene TRBD1, 5 bases. The CDR3 runs 13 residues. V lost 0 bases to trimming and J lost 7 bases, with 8 bases between them. The germline V gene has CDR1 SGHRS and CDR2 YFSETQ. The CDR3 region is CASSLAGDQPQHF. The CDR3 nucleotides read TGCGCCAGCAGCTTGGCCGGGGACCAGCCCCAGCATTTT.

This rearrangement joins TRBV5-1 to TRBJ1-2; tentatively, D is TRBD1 (5 bases). The CDR3 sequence is 14 residues long. V lost 2 bases and J lost 8, with 16 bases in between. Germline CDR1 reads SGHRS; CDR2 reads YFSETQ. Here the CDR3 DNA reads TGCGCCAGCAGCTTACTGACAGCCAACGAGGGCTACACCTTC. Translated, it gives CASSLLTANEGYTF.

V is TRBV27 and J is TRBJ2-2; the D is unclear. Germline-derived CDR1 and CDR2 are MNHEY and SMNVEV (reference sequence). Trimming removed 4 bases from V and 0 bases from J, with 0 bases in between. The CDR3 has 12 amino acids. CDR3 protein: CASSSNTGELFF. The CDR3 nucleotides read TGTGCCAGCAGTTCGAACACCGGGGAGCTGTTTTTT.

The chain joins TRBV7-9 to TRBJ2-5; no clear D. V lost 1 base, J lost 1 base, and 1 base lay in between. CDR1 and CDR2 (germline): SEHNR, FQNEAQ (reference sequence). The CDR3 has 12 amino acids. The CDR3 spells CASSLVQETQYF. The DNA for the CDR3 is TGTGCCAGCAGCTTAGTCCAAGAGACCCAGTACTTC.

The chain carries TRBV27 and TRBJ2-1; TRBD2 agrees at 7 bases. V lost 5 bases, J lost 9 bases, and 22 bases stayed unmatched. The CDR3 has 18 residues. CDR1 is MNHEY and CDR2 is SMNVEV in the germline V gene (reference sequence). CDR3 region: CASSAPGDYRTRGGEQFF. The CDR3 DNA reads TGTGCCAGCAGTGCTCCCGGGGACTATAGGACGAGGGGCGGTGAGCAGTTCTTC.

The DNA of the CDR3 is TGTGCCAGCAGTTTACTTGCTAGCGGGAGTGGCGATGAGCAGTTCTTC. Translating it yields CASSLLASGSGDEQFF. The chain combines TRBV27 with TRBJ2-1; the match to TRBD2 covers 10 bases. The V and J ends lost 2 bases and 8 bases, in that order; junction bases with no gene match: 9. Germline CDR1 and CDR2: MNHEY and SMNVEV (reference sequence). The length of the CDR3 is 16 residues.

This clone was detected only once. The gene calls are TRBV7-8 and TRBJ2-7; TRBD2 matches 7 bases. Germline trimming cut 5 bases from V and 6 bases from J; bases unmatched to any gene: 10. The CDR3 is made up of 14 amino acids. Germline values: CDR1 SGHVS, CDR2 FQNEAQ. CDR3 sequence: CASSPVRTRGEQYF. Written as DNA, the CDR3 is TGTGCCAGCAGCCCCGTAAGGACTAGGGGCGAGCAGTACTTC.

The chain combines TRBV5-1 with TRBJ2-1; TRBD2 matches at 9 bases. Germline trimming cut 4 bases from V and 2 bases from J; bases unmatched to any gene: 4. The CDR3 consists of 15 residues. Germline CDR1 is SGHRS and CDR2 is YFSETQ. This chain's CDR3 is CASSTGLATYNEQFF. The CDR3 region has the DNA TGCGCCAGCAGCACAGGACTAGCGACCTACAATGAGCAGTTCTTC.

The V call is TRBV15, the J call TRBJ1-5; 9 positions match TRBD1. CDR1 LNHNV and CDR2 YYDKDF come from the germline V gene (reference sequence). Trimming cost V 6 bases and J 4 bases; bases outside gene matches: 4. The CDR3 loop spans 14 amino acids. The CDR3 sequence: CATRRDRANQPQHF. Here the CDR3 DNA reads TGTGCCACCAGAAGGGACAGGGCTAATCAGCCCCAGCATTTT.

This clone has a handful of counts. The gene calls are TRBV5-1 and TRBJ1-2, with D perhaps matching TRBD1 (6 bases). V was trimmed by 4 bases and J by 4 bases, leaving 17 bases between them. CDR1 is SGHRS and CDR2 is YFSETQ in the germline V gene. The CDR3 is made up of 15 amino acids. The CDR3 DNA is TGCGCCAGCAGCCGTGGTGAAACAGGGCCCTATGGCTACACCTTC. Translating it yields CASSRGETGPYGYTF.

The chain carries TRBV19 and TRBJ1-3; a possible D gene is TRBD1 (6 bases). V lost 6 bases, J lost 4 bases, and 13 bases lay in between. The germline gives CDR1 LNHDA, CDR2 SQIVND (reference sequence). CDR3 length: 14 residues. DNA of the CDR3: TGTGCCAGTAGCCTCGGACAGCTAGGAAACACCATATATTTT. This sequence encodes CASSLGQLGNTIYF. Complete variable domain (other parts from reference TRBV19 and TRBJ1-3): DGGITQSPKYLFRKEGQNVTLSCEQNLNHDAMYWYRQDPGQGLRLIYYSQIVNDFQKGDIAEGYSVSREKKESFPLTVTSAQKNPTAFYLCASSLGQLGNTIYFGEGSWLTVV.

This rearrangement joins TRBV30 to TRBJ2-5; 7 bases map to TRBD2. CDR1 and CDR2 (germline): GTSNPN, SVGIG (reference sequence). This CDR3 has 13 residues. CDR3 nucleotide sequence: TGTGCTACTCCGGATTGGGGGGGAGAGACCCAGTACTTC. This codes for CATPDWGGETQYF.